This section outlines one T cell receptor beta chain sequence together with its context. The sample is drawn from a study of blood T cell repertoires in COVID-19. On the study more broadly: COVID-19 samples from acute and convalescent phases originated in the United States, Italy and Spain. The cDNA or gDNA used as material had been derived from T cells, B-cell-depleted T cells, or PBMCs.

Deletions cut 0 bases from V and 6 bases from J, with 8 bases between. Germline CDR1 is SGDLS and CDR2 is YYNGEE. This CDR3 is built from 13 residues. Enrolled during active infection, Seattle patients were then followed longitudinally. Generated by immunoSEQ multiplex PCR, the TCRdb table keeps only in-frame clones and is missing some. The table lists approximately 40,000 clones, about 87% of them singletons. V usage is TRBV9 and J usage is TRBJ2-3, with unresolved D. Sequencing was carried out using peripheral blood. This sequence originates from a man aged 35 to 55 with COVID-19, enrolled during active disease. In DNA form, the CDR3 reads TGTGCCAGCAGCGTAGCCCCCGTGGATACGCAGTATTTT. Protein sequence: CASSVAPVDTQYF.